These T cell receptor beta chains were read from a single sample in a study of blood T cell repertoires in COVID-19. Data came from immunoSEQ multiplex PCR; TCRdb stores just in-frame clones and leaves some out. The repertoire consists of hundreds of thousands of clones, with around 83% occurring once and the leading ten covering 8.2%. Sequenced input: peripheral blood. Receptors were obtained from a woman between 45 and 65 years old with acute or convalescent COVID-19. Both conserved end residues are part of each CDR3. Fields, in order: J gene, V gene, D gene, clone size, CDR3 DNA, CDR3 protein. A D gene is named only where the DNA matches it firmly. The size entry is marked missing in some rows and otherwise reads once, few, many or a size class.

TRBJ2-3 TRBV4-2 . once TGTGCCAGCAGCCAAGATGAGCGGTATTCTAGCACAGATACGCAGTATTTT CASSQDERYSSTDTQYF
TRBJ2-5 TRBV12-3/TRBV12-4 . . TGTGCCAGCAGTTTCCAGTGGGAGACCCAGTACTTC CASSFQWETQYF
TRBJ2-7 TRBV24-1 TRBD1 . TGTGCCACCAGCGGACTGGGACAGGGGGGGTCCTACGAGCAGTACTTC CATSGLGQGGSYEQYF
TRBJ1-1 TRBV21-1 . . TGTGCCAGCAGCAAACGATGGTTCACAGGGGGGAACACTGAAGCTTTCTTT CASSKRWFTGGNTEAFF
TRBJ2-7 TRBV5-1 . once TGCGCCAGCAGCTTGGTTCCCCTCCTACAGTACTTC CASSLVPLLQYF
TRBJ2-2 TRBV19 . . TGTGCCAGTAGGCTTAGCGACGGCACCGGGGAGCTGTTTTTT CASRLSDGTGELFF
TRBJ2-2 TRBV2 TRBD1 . TGTGCCAGCAGAAAAGAGGGACAGGGGAGCGCCGGGGAGCTGTTTTTT CASRKEGQGSAGELFF
TRBJ2-5 TRBV24-1 TRBD1 . TGTGCCACCAGTGCAGGACAGGGACGTTTGGAGACCCAGTACTTC CATSAGQGRLETQYF
TRBJ1-4 TRBV13 . . TGTGCCAGCAGCCCCGACTCGACAGTAATGGTGGAAAAACTGTTTTTT CASSPDSTVMVEKLFF
TRBJ1-2 TRBV6-4 . . TGTGCCAGCCCGGAGAAGGGCTACACCTTC CASPEKGYTF
TRBJ1-3 TRBV29-1 TRBD1 . TGCAGCGTTGAAGATTGGGACAGAGGAAACACCATATATTTT CSVEDWDRGNTIYF
TRBJ2-1 TRBV4-1 TRBD2 . TGCGCCAGCAGCCAAGATATAGCGGGCGTAATCTCCTACAATGAGCAGTTCTTC CASSQDIAGVISYNEQFF
TRBJ2-1 TRBV14 TRBD2 . TGTGCCAGCAGCCCCTATCGACTAGCGGGAGGGGGCAATGAGCAGTTCTTC CASSPYRLAGGGNEQFF
TRBJ2-2 TRBV28 TRBD1 . TGTGCCAGCAGTCCCGGGACAGGGCACACCGGGGAGCTGTTTTTT CASSPGTGHTGELFF
TRBJ2-3 TRBV20-1 . . TGCAGTGCTAGAAGGGGGGATACGCAGTATTTT CSARRGDTQYF
TRBJ2-7 TRBV23-1 TRBD1 . TGCGCCAGCAGTCGCCGGGACAGCTCCTACGAGCAGTACTTC CASSRRDSSYEQYF
TRBJ1-3 TRBV6-6 . . TGTGCCAGCAGTGGCGCCTTTTGGAGCTCTGGAAACACCATATATTTT CASSGAFWSSGNTIYF
TRBJ1-3 TRBV19 TRBD1 . TGTGCCAGTAGTATCGGGACAGGGTCAACTGGAAACACCATATATTTT CASSIGTGSTGNTIYF